Each of the 31 T cell receptor beta chains below was sequenced from the same sample in a study of control samples from healthy donors and cancer patients. Profiled with immunoSEQ multiplex PCR; TCRdb holds only in-frame clones, not every one. The sample has roughly 400,000 clones; around 90% are singletons. Sequenced: PBMCs. These receptors were obtained from a man aged 35 to 55 with head and neck cancer.

The V call is TRBV7-2, the J call TRBJ2-2; TRBD2 matches at 9 bases. V shed 6 bases, J shed 3 bases, and the junction held 2 bases outside the gene matches. CDR1 is SGHTA and CDR2 is FQGNSA in the germline V gene. CDR3 length: 14 residues. CDR3 sequence (DNA): TGTGCCAGCAGGCGGGGGGGAGACACCGGGGAGCTGTTTTTT. This codes for CASRRGGDTGELFF.

Comments on this clone: This may be a read error: a much more frequent sequence differs by one nucleotide. The chain employs TRBV5-5 and TRBJ1-2; TRBD1 matches 7 bases. V was pared by 3 bases and J by 2 bases, with 1 base of the junction left unmatched. Germline CDR1 reads SGHKS; CDR2 reads YYEKEE (reference sequence). The CDR3 consists of 13 residues. CDR3 amino acids: CASSSGQNYGYTF. In DNA, the CDR3 is TGTGCCAGCAGCTCGGGACAGAACTATGGCTACACCTTC.

This chain joins TRBV28 and TRBJ1-5; 9 bases are shared with TRBD1. With 6 bases clipped from V and 4 bases from J, the junction kept 4 bases outside the gene matches. This CDR3 contains 14 residues. CDR1 and CDR2 from the germline V gene are MDHEN and SYDVKM. CDR3 bases: TGTGCCAGCAGACGGACAGGGGTTAATCAGCCCCAGCATTTT. Translated, it gives CASRRTGVNQPQHF.

V is TRBV6-5 and J is TRBJ2-1, with D hard to call. The V gene's germline CDR1 is MNHEY and CDR2 SVGAGI. Trimming took 7 bases from V and 9 from J, leaving 7 bases between them. The CDR3 contains 10 residues. The CDR3 bases are TGTGCCAGCATTAAGGGTGAGCAGTTCTTC. Its translation: CASIKGEQFF.

This chain uses TRBV9 with TRBJ1-3; no firm D call. Trimming removed 0 bases at V and 0 bases at J, with 7 bases between. CDR3 length: 15 residues. CDR1 is SGDLS, CDR2 YYNGEE, per germline. The CDR3 loop reads CASSVERGSGNTIYF. In DNA form, the CDR3 reads TGTGCCAGCAGCGTAGAGAGAGGCTCTGGAAACACCATATATTTT.

This clone was observed a handful of times. V usage is TRBV7-9 and J usage is TRBJ2-3; 13 nucleotides match TRBD2. CDR3 length: 16 amino acids. Unmatched junction bases numbered 8, after V lost 5 bases and J lost 6 bases. Germline CDR1 reads SEHNR; CDR2 reads FQNEAQ (reference sequence). The CDR3 is CASSIRTSGRSDTQYF. CDR3 sequence (DNA): TGTGCCAGCAGCATCCGGACTAGCGGGAGATCTGATACGCAGTATTTT.

This chain links TRBV5-6 with TRBJ1-2; 9 bases map to TRBD1. The CDR3 consists of 16 residues. Germline V CDR1 and CDR2: SGHDT, YYEEEE. V gave up 2 bases and J gave up 8 bases; unmatched junction bases: 13. The CDR3: CASSFWRSGDREGYTF. The DNA for the CDR3 is TGTGCCAGCAGCTTTTGGAGGTCAGGGGACAGGGAAGGCTACACCTTC.

The chain links TRBV3-1 (or the pseudogene TRBV3-2) to TRBJ1-2; TRBD1 is a possible D gene (6 bases). The CDR3 consists of 15 residues. Germline V gene sequence: CDR1 LGHDT, CDR2 YNNKEL (reference sequence). V was pared by 0 bases and J by 6 bases, with 14 bases between. CDR3: CASSQEGGAGHGYTF. CDR3 sequence (DNA): TGTGCCAGCAGCCAAGAGGGGGGGGCGGGTCATGGCTACACCTTC.

V gene TRBV27 combines with J gene TRBJ2-7; 9 bases fit TRBD2. The CDR3 is 13 residues long. V lost 7 bases to trimming and J lost 6 bases; unmatched junction nucleotides: 7. CDR1 and CDR2 from the germline V gene are MNHEY and SMNVEV (reference sequence). CDR3 amino acids: CASTRAGGPEQYF. Written as DNA, the CDR3 is TGTGCCAGCACACGGGCGGGAGGGCCCGAGCAGTACTTC.

In this sample, this clone turned up once. V is TRBV11-1 and J is TRBJ2-7; the D is unclear. Trimming removed 2 bases from V and 3 bases from J, with 8 bases in between. This CDR3 contains 13 residues. Germline V gives CDR1 SGHAT, CDR2 FQDESV (reference sequence). The CDR3 DNA follows: TGTGCCAGCAGCTTAATCCAGGACTACGAGCAGTACTTC. Its protein is CASSLIQDYEQYF.

The gene calls are TRBV2 and TRBJ2-7; 8 positions match TRBD2. Germline V gene data show CDR1 as SNHLY and CDR2 as FYNNEI. The CDR3 totals 15 residues. V shed 1 base, J shed 0 bases, and the junction held 2 bases outside the gene matches. Here the CDR3 reads CASSEGRGASYEQYF. In DNA form, the CDR3 reads TGTGCCAGCAGTGAAGGGCGGGGGGCCTCCTACGAGCAGTACTTC.

This clone was detected only a few times. The genes are TRBV28 and TRBJ2-7; the D gene is possibly TRBD1 (6 bases). V lost 5 bases and J lost 6, with 23 bases in between. The CDR3 has 16 amino acids. CDR1 and CDR2 from the germline V gene are MDHEN and SYDVKM. The CDR3 DNA reads as TGTGCCAGCAGTCGACGACAGGTGACGTTGGGTGTCGAGCAGTACTTC. The encoded protein is CASSRRQVTLGVEQYF. The whole variable domain, remainder taken from reference TRBV28 and TRBJ2-7, is DVKVTQSSRYLVKRTGEKVFLECVQDMDHENMFWYRQDPGLGLRLIYFSYDVKMKEKGDIPEGYSVSREKKERFSLILESASTNQTSMYLCASSRRQVTLGVEQYFGPGTRLTVT.

This chain uses TRBV28 with TRBJ2-7, with 12 nucleotides matching TRBD1. The CDR3 extends over 17 amino acids. Germline V gives CDR1 MDHEN, CDR2 SYDVKM. V shed 5 bases and J 2 bases; nucleotides not matched to a gene: 10. CDR3 loop: CASSVPGQGAKPYEQYF. The CDR3 DNA is TGTGCCAGCAGTGTCCCGGGACAGGGGGCTAAGCCCTACGAGCAGTACTTC.

This clone was counted a single time. In nucleotides, the CDR3 is TGCGCCAGCAGCTTGGACCACAGGGGGCAGGGCACAGATACGCAGTATTTT. Residues: CASSLDHRGQGTDTQYF. The V and J genes are TRBV5-1 and TRBJ2-3; 9 bases are shared with TRBD1. This CDR3 contains 17 residues. The V gene end was trimmed by 0 bases and the J gene end by 1 base; junction bases not matched to a gene: 6. Germline-derived CDR1 and CDR2 are SGHRS and YFSETQ.

The rearrangement uses TRBV11-3 and TRBJ2-5; 7 nucleotides align to TRBD2. The CDR3 has 14 residues. CDR1 is SGHNT, CDR2 YENEEA, per germline. Losses at the gene ends were 5 bases for V and 4 bases for J; bases not matched to a gene: 7. CDR3 protein: CASSPAGVPETQYF. The CDR3 DNA follows: TGTGCCAGCAGCCCCGCGGGGGTGCCAGAGACCCAGTACTTC.

The chain uses TRBV9 and TRBJ2-1, with D maybe TRBD1 (5 bases). Germline CDR1 is SGDLS and CDR2 is YYNGEE. Trimming took off 4 bases at V and 4 bases at J, with 6 bases between the two ends. This CDR3 comprises 12 residues. Here the CDR3 reads CASSRTYNEQFF. The CDR3 nucleotides read TGTGCCAGCAGCAGGACATACAATGAGCAGTTCTTC. Together with reference TRBV9 and TRBJ2-1, the CDR3 gives the full variable domain: DSGVTQTPKHLITATGQRVTLRCSPRSGDLSVYWYQQSLDQGLQFLIQYYNGEERAKGNILERFSAQQFPDLHSELNLSSLELGDSALYFCASSRTYNEQFFGPGTRLTVL.

Only one count was recorded for this clone. V usage is TRBV5-6 and J usage is TRBJ2-3; D is possibly TRBD2 (6 bases). Germline values: CDR1 SGHDT, CDR2 YYEEEE. The V end was cut by 0 bases, the J end by 3 bases, with 11 bases between. The CDR3 extends over 15 amino acids. This CDR3 reads CASSLVGGATDTQYF. The CDR3 region has the DNA TGTGCCAGCAGCTTGGTTGGCGGGGCTACAGATACGCAGTATTTT.

The chain couples TRBV5-1 to TRBJ2-3, with 10 positions matching TRBD2. There are 16 residues in the CDR3. From germline, CDR1 is SGHRS and CDR2 YFSETQ. With V trimmed by 0 bases and J by 3 bases, 4 bases remained unmatched. As DNA, the CDR3 is TGCGCCAGCAGCTTGGGAGGTAGCGGGGGGACAGATACGCAGTATTTT. Its protein is CASSLGGSGGTDTQYF. The full variable domain, rest sourced from reference TRBV5-1 and TRBJ2-3, is KAGVTQTPRYLIKTRGQQVTLSCSPISGHRSVSWYQQTPGQGLQFLFEYFSETQRNKGNFPGRFSGRQFSNSRSEMNVSTLELGDSALYLCASSLGGSGGTDTQYFGPGTRLTVL.

The gene calls are TRBV27 and TRBJ1-5; maybe TRBD1 (6 bases). CDR3 length: 14 residues. The V gene lost 3 bases and the J gene lost 5 bases, with 11 bases spanning the gap. The germline gives CDR1 MNHEY, CDR2 SMNVEV (reference sequence). This chain's CDR3 is CASSFGGRDQPQHF. CDR3 DNA: TGTGCCAGCAGTTTCGGGGGGCGGGATCAGCCCCAGCATTTT.

The chain couples TRBV7-2 to TRBJ2-5; the match to TRBD2 covers 8 bases. Germline V gene lookup returns CDR1 SGHTA and CDR2 FQGNSA. This CDR3 region has 16 residues. V was clipped by 1 base and J by 2 bases; unmatched bases: 6. The CDR3 sequence: CASSLDGGGTQETQYF. CDR3 sequence (DNA): TGTGCCAGCAGCTTAGACGGCGGGGGGACACAAGAGACCCAGTACTTC.

V and J are TRBV6-5 and TRBJ1-5; tentative D call: TRBD1 (6 bases). Germline V CDR1 and CDR2: MNHEY, SVGAGI. The length of the CDR3 is 15 residues. Here the CDR3 reads CAARGGDRSNQPQHF. CDR3 nucleotides: TGTGCAGCGCGTGGGGGCGATCGGAGCAATCAGCCCCAGCATTTT.

V gene TRBV28 combines with J gene TRBJ2-7, with 7 bases lining up with TRBD1. CDR3 length: 14 residues. V shed 3 bases and J 6 bases; nucleotides not matched to a gene: 8. CDR1 and CDR2 (germline): MDHEN, SYDVKM. The CDR3 sequence is CASSFPGTVSEQYF. CDR3 bases: TGTGCCAGCAGTTTCCCGGGGACAGTTAGCGAGCAGTACTTC.

This clone has more than one count but fewer than ten. The V and J genes are TRBV28 and TRBJ2-7; maybe TRBD1 (5 bases). CDR3 length equals 15 residues. The V and J ends lost 5 bases and 0 bases respectively, with 14 bases between them. Germline CDR1 and CDR2: MDHEN and SYDVKM. Here the CDR3 reads CASSLGVSGSYEQYF. The CDR3 nucleotides are TGTGCCAGCAGTCTAGGGGTCAGTGGCTCCTACGAGCAGTACTTC. Filled out from reference TRBV28 and TRBJ2-7, the complete variable domain reads DVKVTQSSRYLVKRTGEKVFLECVQDMDHENMFWYRQDPGLGLRLIYFSYDVKMKEKGDIPEGYSVSREKKERFSLILESASTNQTSMYLCASSLGVSGSYEQYFGPGTRLTVT.

The chain has TRBV4-1 and TRBJ2-7; 7 nucleotides align to TRBD2. Germline values: CDR1 MGHRA, CDR2 YSYEKL. The junction had 8 bases not matched to a gene; V was cut back by 0 bases and J by 3 bases. CDR3 length: 16 amino acids. Written as DNA, the CDR3 is TGCGCCAGCAGCCAAGAACGGGCGGGAGCCTACTACGAGCAGTACTTC. Its protein is CASSQERAGAYYEQYF.

The chain employs TRBV12-3 or TRBV12-4 and TRBJ1-1; D unresolved. The CDR3 runs to 13 residues. V was clipped by 6 bases and J by 1 base, with 9 bases between them. In DNA, the CDR3 is TGTGCCAGCAGCTATGTACCGAACACTGAAGCTTTCTTT. It encodes CASSYVPNTEAFF.

The chain combines TRBV2 with TRBJ1-3, with unresolved D. V was pared by 9 bases and J by 0 bases, with 15 bases between. The CDR3 spans 15 residues. From germline, CDR1 is SNHLY and CDR2 FYNNEI. As DNA, the CDR3 is TGTGCCAGGACCTACGACGTCCTCTCTGGAAACACCATATATTTT. It yields the protein CARTYDVLSGNTIYF.

The chain combines TRBV5-1 with TRBJ2-7, with 8 bases that match TRBD2. V was pared by 7 bases and J by 2 bases, with 8 bases of the junction left unmatched. The CDR3 length is 14 residues. CDR1 SGHRS and CDR2 YFSETQ come from the germline V gene. This CDR3 is CASGTRAGAYEQYF. The CDR3 DNA is TGCGCCAGCGGGACTAGAGCGGGGGCCTACGAGCAGTACTTC. The full variable domain, its missing parts supplied by reference TRBV5-1 and TRBJ2-7, is KAGVTQTPRYLIKTRGQQVTLSCSPISGHRSVSWYQQTPGQGLQFLFEYFSETQRNKGNFPGRFSGRQFSNSRSEMNVSTLELGDSALYLCASGTRAGAYEQYFGPGTRLTVT.

V is TRBV30 and J is TRBJ2-7; the match to TRBD2 covers 10 bases. V shed 0 bases, J shed 2 bases, and the junction held 4 bases outside the gene matches. From germline, CDR1 is GTSNPN and CDR2 SVGIG (reference sequence). The CDR3 runs 15 residues. In nucleotides, the CDR3 is TGTGCCTGGAGTGTGACCAGCGGGGGGGCCTACGAGCAGTACTTC. It codes for CAWSVTSGGAYEQYF.

The chain carries TRBV4-2 and TRBJ2-7, with 8 positions matching TRBD2. Germline V gene sequence: CDR1 LGHNA, CDR2 YNFKEQ. The CDR3 contains 18 residues. Trimming cost V 4 bases and J 0 bases; bases outside gene matches: 14. The DNA for the CDR3 is TGTGCCAGCAGCCCAGAGGCCTCTAGCGGGCTAAGCTCCTACGAGCAGTACTTC. The encoded protein is CASSPEASSGLSSYEQYF.

V and J are TRBV19 and TRBJ1-6; D may be TRBD1 (6 bases). The V and J ends lost 2 bases and 5 bases respectively, with 25 bases between them. The germline gives CDR1 LNHDA, CDR2 SQIVND (reference sequence). CDR3 length equals 20 residues. CDR3 bases: TGTGCCAGTAGTATAACCCCGACTGACAGGTCCATTAGTAATAATTCACCCCTCCACTTT. The encoded protein is CASSITPTDRSISNNSPLHF.

V gene TRBV27 combines with J gene TRBJ1-4; D unclear. V shed 6 bases and J shed 5 bases, with 13 bases lying between them. CDR3 size: 14 residues. Germline lookup yields CDR1 MNHEY and CDR2 SMNVEV (reference sequence). The CDR3 protein is CASRQRGNNEKLFF. In DNA, the CDR3 is TGTGCCAGCAGACAGCGTGGGAACAATGAAAAACTGTTTTTT.